The sequence of this T cell receptor (beta chain) was determined in a study of OX40 agonist ivuxolimab in advanced cancers. Study background: Partial response was recorded in three patients: one hepatocellular carcinoma and two cutaneous melanoma cases.

Blood got drawn at baseline, again on cycle 4 day 1, and then on cycle 7 day 1. Some clones are missing from TCRdb's copy, which holds only in-frame ones; the method was immunoSEQ multiplex PCR. Here the sample spans under 85,000 clones, 90% to 95% being singletons. CDR1 ENHRY and CDR2 SYGVKD come from the germline V gene. The length of the CDR3 is 14 residues. General study findings and limits: Determination of antigen specificity was not performed for the expanded peripheral T cells. The authors also found low normalized T-cell clonal expansion in some nonresponders.

Comment on this clone: Its cognate antigen is unknown. An end of the junction does not agree with germline; a read error may underlie this. This CDR3 is also generated by other DNA sequences in the sample.

J is TRBJ1-2 and V is TRBV10-3; 7 positions match TRBD1. Sequenced material: CD4+ or CD8+ T cells sorted from blood, taken in a trial of the OX40 agonist ivuxolimab. This TCR came from an adult with an advanced solid tumor such as melanoma, head and neck, liver or kidney cancer. This CDR3 reads CATSPGGDNYGYTF. The CDR3 DNA is TGCGCCACCTCCCCAGGGGGTGACAACTATGGCTACACCTTC.